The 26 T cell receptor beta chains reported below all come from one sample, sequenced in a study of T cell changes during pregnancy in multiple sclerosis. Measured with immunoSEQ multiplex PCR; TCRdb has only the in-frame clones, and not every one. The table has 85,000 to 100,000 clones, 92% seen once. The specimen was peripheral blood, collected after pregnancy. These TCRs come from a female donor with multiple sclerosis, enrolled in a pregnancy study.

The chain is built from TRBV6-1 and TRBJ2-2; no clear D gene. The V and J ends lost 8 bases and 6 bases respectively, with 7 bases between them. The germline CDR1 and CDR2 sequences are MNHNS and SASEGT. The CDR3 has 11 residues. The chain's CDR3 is CASEAAGELFF. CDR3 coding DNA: TGTGCCAGCGAGGCCGCCGGGGAGCTGTTTTTT.

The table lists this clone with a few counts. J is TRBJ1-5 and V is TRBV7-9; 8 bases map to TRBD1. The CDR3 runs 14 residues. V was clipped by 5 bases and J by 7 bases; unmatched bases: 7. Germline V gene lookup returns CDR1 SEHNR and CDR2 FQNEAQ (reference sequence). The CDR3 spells CASSPDRGGQPQHF. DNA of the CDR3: TGTGCCAGCAGCCCTGACAGGGGTGGCCAGCCCCAGCATTTT. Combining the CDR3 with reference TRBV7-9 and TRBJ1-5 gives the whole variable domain DTGVSQNPRHKITKRGQNVTFRCDPISEHNRLYWYRQTLGQGPEFLTYFQNEAQLEKSRLLSDRFSAERPKGSFSTLEIQRTEQGDSAMYLCASSPDRGGQPQHFGDGTRLSIL.

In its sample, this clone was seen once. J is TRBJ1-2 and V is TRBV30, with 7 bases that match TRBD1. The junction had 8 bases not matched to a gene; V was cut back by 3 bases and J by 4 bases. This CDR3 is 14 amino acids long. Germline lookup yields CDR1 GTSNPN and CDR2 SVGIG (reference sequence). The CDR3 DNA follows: TGTGCCTGGAGCCTAAACAGGGGCGGCTATGGCTACACCTTC. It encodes CAWSLNRGGYGYTF.

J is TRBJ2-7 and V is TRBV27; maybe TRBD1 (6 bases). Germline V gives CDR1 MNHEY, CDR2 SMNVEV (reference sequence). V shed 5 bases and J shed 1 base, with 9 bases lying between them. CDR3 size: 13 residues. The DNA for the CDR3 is TGTGCCAGCAGTACCGGACAGTCCTACGAGCAGTACTTC. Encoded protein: CASSTGQSYEQYF.

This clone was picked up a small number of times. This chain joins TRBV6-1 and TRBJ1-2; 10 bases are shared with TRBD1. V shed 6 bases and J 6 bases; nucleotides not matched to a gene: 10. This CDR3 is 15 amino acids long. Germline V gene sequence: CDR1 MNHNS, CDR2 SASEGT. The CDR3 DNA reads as TGTGCCAGCAGGGGACTGACAGGGGGCGATGATGGCTACACCTTC. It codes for CASRGLTGGDDGYTF.

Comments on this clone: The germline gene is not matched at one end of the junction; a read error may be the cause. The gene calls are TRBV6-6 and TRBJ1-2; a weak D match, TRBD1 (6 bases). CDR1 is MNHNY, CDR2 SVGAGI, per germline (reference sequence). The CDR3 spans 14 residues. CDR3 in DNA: TGTGCCACCAGTAAGGGGGATTGGAGCTATGGCTACACCTTC. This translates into CATSKGDWSYGYTF.

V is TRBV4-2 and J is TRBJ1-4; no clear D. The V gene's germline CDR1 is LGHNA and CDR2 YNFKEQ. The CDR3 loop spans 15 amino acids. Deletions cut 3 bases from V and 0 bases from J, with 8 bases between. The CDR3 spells CASSQRDATNEKLFF. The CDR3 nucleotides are TGTGCCAGCAGCCAGCGAGATGCAACTAATGAAAAACTGTTTTTT.

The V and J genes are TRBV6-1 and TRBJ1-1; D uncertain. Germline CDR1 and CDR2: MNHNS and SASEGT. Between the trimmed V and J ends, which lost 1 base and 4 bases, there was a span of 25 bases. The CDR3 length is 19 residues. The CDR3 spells CASSEGPYPTAGMATEAFF. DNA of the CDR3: TGTGCCAGCAGTGAAGGACCCTATCCGACGGCAGGTATGGCCACTGAAGCTTTCTTT.

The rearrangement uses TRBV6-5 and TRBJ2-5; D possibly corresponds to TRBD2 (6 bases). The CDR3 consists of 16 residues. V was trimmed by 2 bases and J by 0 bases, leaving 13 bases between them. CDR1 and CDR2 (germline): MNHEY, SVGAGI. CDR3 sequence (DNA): TGTGCCAGCAGTTACGGGGGACTCTTGTACCAAGAGACCCAGTACTTC. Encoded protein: CASSYGGLLYQETQYF.

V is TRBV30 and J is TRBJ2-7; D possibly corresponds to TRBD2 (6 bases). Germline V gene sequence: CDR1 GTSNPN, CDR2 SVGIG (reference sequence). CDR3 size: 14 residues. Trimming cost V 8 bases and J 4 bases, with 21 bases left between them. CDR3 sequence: CAGGWGPGDYEQYF. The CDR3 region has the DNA TGTGCCGGGGGGTGGGGACCCGGGGATTACGAGCAGTACTTC.

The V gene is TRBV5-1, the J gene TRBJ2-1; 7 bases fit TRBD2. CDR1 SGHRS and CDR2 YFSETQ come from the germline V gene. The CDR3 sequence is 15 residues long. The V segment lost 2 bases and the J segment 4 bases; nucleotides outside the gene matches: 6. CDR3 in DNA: TGCGCCAGCAGCTTTAATGCGGGAGAGTACAATGAGCAGTTCTTC. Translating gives CASSFNAGEYNEQFF.

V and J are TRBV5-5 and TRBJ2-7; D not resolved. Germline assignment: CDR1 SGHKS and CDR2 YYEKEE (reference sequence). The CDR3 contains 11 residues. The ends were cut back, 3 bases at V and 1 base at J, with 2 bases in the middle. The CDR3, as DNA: TGTGCCAGCAGCTCATCCTACGAGCAGTACTTC. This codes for CASSSSYEQYF. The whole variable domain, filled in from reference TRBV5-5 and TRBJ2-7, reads DAGVTQSPTHLIKTRGQQVTLRCSPISGHKSVSWYQQVLGQGPQFIFQYYEKEERGRGNFPDRFSARQFPNYSSELNVNALLLGDSALYLCASSSSYEQYFGPGTRLTVT.

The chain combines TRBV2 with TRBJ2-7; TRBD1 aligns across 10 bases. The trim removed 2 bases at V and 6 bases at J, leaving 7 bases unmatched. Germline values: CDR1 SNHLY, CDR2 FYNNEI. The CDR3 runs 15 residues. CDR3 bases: TGTGCCAGCAGTGAATCGGGACAGGGGTTGGGCGAGCAGTACTTC. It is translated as CASSESGQGLGEQYF.

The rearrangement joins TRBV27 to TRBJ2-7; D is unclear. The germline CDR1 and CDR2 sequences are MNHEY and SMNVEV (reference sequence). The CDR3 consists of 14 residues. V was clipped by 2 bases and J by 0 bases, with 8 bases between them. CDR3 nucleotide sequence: TGTGCCAGCAGTTTAAACCCTATCTCCTACGAGCAGTACTTC. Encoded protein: CASSLNPISYEQYF.

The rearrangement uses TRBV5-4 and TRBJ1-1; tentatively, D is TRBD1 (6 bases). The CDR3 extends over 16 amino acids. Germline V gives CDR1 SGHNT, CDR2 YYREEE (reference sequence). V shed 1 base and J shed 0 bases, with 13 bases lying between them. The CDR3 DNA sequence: TGTGCCAGCAGCTTGTGGGGGGGCAGAGTGAACACTGAAGCTTTCTTT. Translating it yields CASSLWGGRVNTEAFF.

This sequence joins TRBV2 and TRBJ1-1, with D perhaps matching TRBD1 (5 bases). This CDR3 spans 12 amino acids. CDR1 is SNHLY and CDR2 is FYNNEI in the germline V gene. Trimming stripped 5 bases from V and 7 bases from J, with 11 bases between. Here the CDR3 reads CASSRDSLEAFF. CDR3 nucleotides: TGTGCCAGCAGTCGTGACAGCCTTGAAGCTTTCTTT.

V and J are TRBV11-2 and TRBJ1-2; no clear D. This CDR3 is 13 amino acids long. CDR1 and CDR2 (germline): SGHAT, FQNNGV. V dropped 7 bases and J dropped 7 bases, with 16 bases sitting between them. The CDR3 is CASTTIGGPGYTF. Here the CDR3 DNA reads TGTGCCAGCACAACCATCGGCGGGCCTGGCTACACCTTC.

The CDR3, as DNA: TGTGCCAGCAGCTTAGCGGGTTCCGGGACTCAAACCTACGAGCAGTACTTC. This codes for CASSLAGSGTQTYEQYF. The J gene is TRBJ2-7, the V gene TRBV7-2; possible D gene TRBD2, 6 bases. The CDR3 has 17 residues. The V end lost 0 bases, the J end lost 2 bases, and 17 bases lay between the germline ends. Per the germline V gene, CDR1 is SGHTA and CDR2 is FQGNSA.

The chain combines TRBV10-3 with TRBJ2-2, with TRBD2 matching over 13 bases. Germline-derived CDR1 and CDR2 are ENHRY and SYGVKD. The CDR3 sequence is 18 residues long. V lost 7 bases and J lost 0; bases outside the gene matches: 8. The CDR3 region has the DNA TGTGCCATCAAACGGACTAGCGGGAGCCATGCGAACACCGGGGAGCTGTTTTTT. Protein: CAIKRTSGSHANTGELFF.

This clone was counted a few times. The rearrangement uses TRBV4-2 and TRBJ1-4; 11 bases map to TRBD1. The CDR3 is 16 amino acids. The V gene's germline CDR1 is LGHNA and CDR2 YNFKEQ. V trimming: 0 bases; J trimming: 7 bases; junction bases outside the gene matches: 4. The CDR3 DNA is TGTGCCAGCAGCCAAGAGCCCGGGACAGGGGGTGAAAAACTGTTTTTT. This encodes CASSQEPGTGGEKLFF.

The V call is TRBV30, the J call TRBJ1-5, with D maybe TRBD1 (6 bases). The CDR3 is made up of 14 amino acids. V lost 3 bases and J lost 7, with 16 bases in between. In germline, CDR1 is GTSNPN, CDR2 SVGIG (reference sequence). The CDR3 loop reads CAWSRDMGKQPQHF. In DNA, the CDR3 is TGTGCCTGGAGCCGGGACATGGGTAAGCAGCCCCAGCATTTT.

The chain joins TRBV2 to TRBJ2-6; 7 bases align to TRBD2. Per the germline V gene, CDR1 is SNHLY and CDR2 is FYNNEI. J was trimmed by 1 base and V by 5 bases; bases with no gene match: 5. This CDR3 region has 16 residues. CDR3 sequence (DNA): TGTGCCAGCAGTCCTTGGGGGGGGTCTGGGGCCAACGTCCTGACTTTC. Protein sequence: CASSPWGGSGANVLTF.

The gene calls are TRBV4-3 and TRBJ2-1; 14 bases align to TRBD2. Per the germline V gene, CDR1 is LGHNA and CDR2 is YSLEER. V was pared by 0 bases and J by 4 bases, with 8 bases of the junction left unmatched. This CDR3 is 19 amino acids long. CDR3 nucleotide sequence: TGCGCCAGCAGCCAAGATGGGGTGACTAGCGGGGGGGTATACAATGAGCAGTTCTTC. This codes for CASSQDGVTSGGVYNEQFF.

The CDR3 reads CASSLGGGYGYTF. The CDR3 DNA reads as TGTGCCAGCAGCTTAGGAGGGGGCTATGGCTACACCTTC. The chain links TRBV7-2 to TRBJ1-2, with a weak D call TRBD1 (6 bases). V dropped 1 base and J dropped 4 bases, with 7 bases sitting between them. The CDR3 has 13 residues. CDR1 is SGHTA and CDR2 is FQGNSA in the germline V gene.

The CDR3 region is CASSPTTGQETQYF. The CDR3 DNA reads TGTGCCAGCAGCCCCACGACAGGTCAAGAGACCCAGTACTTC. The chain links TRBV11-2 to TRBJ2-5; D may be TRBD1 (6 bases). The CDR3 sequence is 14 residues long. From germline, CDR1 is SGHAT and CDR2 FQNNGV. The V gene lost 5 bases and the J gene lost 2 bases, with 12 bases spanning the gap.

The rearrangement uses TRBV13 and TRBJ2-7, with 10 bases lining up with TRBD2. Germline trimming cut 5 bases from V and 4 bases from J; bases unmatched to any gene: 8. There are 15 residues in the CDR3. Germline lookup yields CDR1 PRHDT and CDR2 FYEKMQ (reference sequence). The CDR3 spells CASSPSGSGRYEQYF. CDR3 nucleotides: TGTGCCAGCAGCCCTAGCGGGAGCGGGCGTTACGAGCAGTACTTC.